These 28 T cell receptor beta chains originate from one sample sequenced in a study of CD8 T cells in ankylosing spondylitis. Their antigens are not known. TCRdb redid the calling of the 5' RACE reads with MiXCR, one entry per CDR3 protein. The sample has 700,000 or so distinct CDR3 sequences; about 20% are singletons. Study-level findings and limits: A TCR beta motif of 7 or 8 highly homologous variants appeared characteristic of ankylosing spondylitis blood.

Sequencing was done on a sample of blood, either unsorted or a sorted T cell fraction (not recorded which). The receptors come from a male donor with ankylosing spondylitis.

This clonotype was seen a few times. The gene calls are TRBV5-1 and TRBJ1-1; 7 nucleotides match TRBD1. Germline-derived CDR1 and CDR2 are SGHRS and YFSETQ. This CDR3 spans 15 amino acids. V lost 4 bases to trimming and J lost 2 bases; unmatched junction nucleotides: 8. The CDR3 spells CASSPKPGGNTEAFF. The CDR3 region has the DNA TGCGCCAGCAGCCCAAAGCCAGGGGGAAACACTGAAGCTTTCTTT.

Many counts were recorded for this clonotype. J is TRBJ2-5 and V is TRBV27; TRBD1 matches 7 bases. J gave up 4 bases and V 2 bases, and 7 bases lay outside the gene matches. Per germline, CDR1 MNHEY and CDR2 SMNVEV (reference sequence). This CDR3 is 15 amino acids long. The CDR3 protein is CASSLEGARRETQYF. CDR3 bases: TGTGCCAGCAGTTTAGAGGGGGCAAGGAGAGAGACCCAGTACTTC.

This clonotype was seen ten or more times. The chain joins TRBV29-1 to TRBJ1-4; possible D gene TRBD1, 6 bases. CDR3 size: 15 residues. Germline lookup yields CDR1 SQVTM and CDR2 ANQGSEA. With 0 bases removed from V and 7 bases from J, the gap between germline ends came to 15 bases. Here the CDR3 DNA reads TGCAGCGTTGAAGAAGTTCGGGGGCGGGGTGAAAAACTGTTTTTT. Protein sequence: CSVEEVRGRGEKLFF.

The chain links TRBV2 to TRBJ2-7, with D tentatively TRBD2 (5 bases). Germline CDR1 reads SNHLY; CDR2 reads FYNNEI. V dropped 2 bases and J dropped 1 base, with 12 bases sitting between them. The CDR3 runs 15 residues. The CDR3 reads CASSERESGSYEQYF. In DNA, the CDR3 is TGTGCCAGCAGTGAACGTGAGAGCGGATCCTACGAGCAGTACTTC.

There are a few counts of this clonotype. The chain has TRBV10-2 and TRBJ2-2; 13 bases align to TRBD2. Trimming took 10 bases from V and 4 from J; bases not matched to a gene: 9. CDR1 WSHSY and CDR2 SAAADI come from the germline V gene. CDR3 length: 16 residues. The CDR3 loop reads CATLLAGGPGTGELFF. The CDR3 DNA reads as TGCGCCACCCTACTAGCGGGGGGGCCGGGCACCGGGGAGCTGTTTTTT.

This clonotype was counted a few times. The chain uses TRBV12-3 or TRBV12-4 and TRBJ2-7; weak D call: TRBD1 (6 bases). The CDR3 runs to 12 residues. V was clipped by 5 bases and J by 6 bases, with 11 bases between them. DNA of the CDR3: TGTGCCAGCAGTAAATCAGGGGTCGAGCAGTACTTC. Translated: CASSKSGVEQYF.

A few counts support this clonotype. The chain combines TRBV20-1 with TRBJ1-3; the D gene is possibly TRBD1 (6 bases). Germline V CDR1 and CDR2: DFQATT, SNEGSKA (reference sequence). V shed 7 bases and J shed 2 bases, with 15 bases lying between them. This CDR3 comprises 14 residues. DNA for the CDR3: TGCAGTGTCTCGGCAGGGGTAGCTGGAAACACCATATATTTT. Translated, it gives CSVSAGVAGNTIYF.

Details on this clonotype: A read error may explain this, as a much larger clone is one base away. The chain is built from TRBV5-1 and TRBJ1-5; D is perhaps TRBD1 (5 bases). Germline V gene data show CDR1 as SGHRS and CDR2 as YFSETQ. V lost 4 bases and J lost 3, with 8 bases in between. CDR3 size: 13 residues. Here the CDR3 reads CASSPDTNQPQHF. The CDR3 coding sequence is TGCGCCAGCAGCCCGGACACCAATCAGCCCCAGCATTTT.

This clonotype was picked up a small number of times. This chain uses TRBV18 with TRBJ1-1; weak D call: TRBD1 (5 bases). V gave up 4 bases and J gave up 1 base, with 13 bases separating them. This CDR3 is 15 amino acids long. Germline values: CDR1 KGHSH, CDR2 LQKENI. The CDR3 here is CASSRGGTSNTEAFF. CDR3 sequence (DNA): TGTGCCAGCTCACGGGGGGGGACCTCGAACACTGAAGCTTTCTTT.

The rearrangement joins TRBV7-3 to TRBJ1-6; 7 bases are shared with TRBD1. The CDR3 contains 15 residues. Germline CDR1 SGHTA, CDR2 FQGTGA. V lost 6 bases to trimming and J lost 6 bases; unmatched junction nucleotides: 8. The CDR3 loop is CASRKDGTVNSPLHF. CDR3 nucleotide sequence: TGTGCCAGCAGGAAAGATGGGACAGTTAATTCACCCCTCCACTTT. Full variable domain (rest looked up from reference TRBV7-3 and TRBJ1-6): GAGVSQTPSNKVTEKGKYVELRCDPISGHTALYWYRQSLGQGPEFLIYFQGTGAADDSGLPNDRFFAVRPEGSVSTLKIQRTERGDSAVYLCASRKDGTVNSPLHFGNGTRLTVT.

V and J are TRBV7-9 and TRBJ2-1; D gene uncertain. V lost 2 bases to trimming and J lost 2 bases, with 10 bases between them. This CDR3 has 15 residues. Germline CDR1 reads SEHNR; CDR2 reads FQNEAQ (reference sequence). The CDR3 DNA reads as TGTGCCAGCAGCTTACGTTATACAGCCTACAATGAGCAGTTCTTC. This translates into CASSLRYTAYNEQFF.

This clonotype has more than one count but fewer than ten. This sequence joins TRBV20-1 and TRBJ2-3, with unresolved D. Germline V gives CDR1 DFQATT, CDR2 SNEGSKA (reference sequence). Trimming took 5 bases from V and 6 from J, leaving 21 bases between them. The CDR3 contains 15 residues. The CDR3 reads CSASSVGAQSDTQYF. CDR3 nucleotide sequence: TGCAGTGCTTCGTCGGTCGGAGCTCAGAGTGATACGCAGTATTTT.

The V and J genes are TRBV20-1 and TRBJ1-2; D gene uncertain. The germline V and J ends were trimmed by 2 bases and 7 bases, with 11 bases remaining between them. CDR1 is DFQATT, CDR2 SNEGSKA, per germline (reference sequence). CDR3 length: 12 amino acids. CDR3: CSARSGPGGYTF. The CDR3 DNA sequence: TGCAGTGCTAGATCTGGCCCGGGTGGCTACACCTTC.

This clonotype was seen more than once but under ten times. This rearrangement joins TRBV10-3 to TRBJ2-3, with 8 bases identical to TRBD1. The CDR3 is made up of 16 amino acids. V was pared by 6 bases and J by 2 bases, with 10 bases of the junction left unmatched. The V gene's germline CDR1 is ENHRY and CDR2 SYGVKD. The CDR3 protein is CAISSPDRVFTDTQYF. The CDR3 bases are TGTGCCATCAGCTCCCCGGACAGGGTGTTCACAGATACGCAGTATTTT.

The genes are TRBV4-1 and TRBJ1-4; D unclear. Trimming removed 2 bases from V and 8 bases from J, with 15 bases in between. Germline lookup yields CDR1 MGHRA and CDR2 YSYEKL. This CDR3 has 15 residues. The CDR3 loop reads CASSQFGNTGEKLFF. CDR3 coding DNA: TGCGCCAGCAGCCAATTTGGCAACACGGGCGAAAAACTGTTTTTT.

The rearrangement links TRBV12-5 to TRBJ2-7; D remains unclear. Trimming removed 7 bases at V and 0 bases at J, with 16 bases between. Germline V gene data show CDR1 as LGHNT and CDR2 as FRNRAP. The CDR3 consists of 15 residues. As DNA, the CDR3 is TGTGCTAGTGCCACTACTAAAGGCGACTCCTACGAGCAGTACTTC. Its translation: CASATTKGDSYEQYF.

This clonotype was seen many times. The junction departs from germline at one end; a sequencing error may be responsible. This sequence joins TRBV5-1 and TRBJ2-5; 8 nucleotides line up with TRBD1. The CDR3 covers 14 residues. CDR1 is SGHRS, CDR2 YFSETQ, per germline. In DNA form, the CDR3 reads TGTGCCAGCAGTTTACAGGGGGTCCAAGAGACCCAGTACTTC. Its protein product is CASSLQGVQETQYF.

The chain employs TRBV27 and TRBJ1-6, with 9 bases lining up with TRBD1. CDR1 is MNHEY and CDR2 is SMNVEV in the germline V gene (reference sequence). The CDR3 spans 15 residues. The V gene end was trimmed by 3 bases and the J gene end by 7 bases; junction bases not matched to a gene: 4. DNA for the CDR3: TGTGCCAGCAGTTTCGTCGACAGGGGGAATTCACCCCTCCACTTT. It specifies CASSFVDRGNSPLHF.

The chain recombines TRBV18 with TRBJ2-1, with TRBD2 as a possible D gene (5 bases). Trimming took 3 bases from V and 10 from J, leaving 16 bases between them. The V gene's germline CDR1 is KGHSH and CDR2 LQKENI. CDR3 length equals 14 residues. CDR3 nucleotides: TGTGCCAGCTCACCGACGACTTTGGGCGGGGAGCAGTTCTTC. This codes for CASSPTTLGGEQFF.

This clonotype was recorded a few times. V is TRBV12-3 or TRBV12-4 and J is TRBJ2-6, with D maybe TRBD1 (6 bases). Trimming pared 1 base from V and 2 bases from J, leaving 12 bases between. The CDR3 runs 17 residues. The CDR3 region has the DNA TGTGCCAGCAGTTTAGAGGCAGGGGCCGCTGGGGCCAACGTCCTGACTTTC. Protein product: CASSLEAGAAGANVLTF.

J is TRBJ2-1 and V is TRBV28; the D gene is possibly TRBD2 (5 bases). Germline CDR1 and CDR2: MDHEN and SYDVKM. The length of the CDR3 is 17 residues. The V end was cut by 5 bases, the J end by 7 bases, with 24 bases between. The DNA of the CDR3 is TGTGCCAGCAGTAATATCCCTAGTCTAGCAGCCGGGAATGAGCAGTTCTTC. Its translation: CASSNIPSLAAGNEQFF.

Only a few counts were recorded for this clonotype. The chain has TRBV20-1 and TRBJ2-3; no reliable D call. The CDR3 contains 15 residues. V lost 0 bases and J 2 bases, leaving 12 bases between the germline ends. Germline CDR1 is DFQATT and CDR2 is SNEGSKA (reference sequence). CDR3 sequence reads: CSARDPLLPTDTQYF. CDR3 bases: TGCAGTGCTAGAGATCCCTTACTGCCCACAGATACGCAGTATTTT.

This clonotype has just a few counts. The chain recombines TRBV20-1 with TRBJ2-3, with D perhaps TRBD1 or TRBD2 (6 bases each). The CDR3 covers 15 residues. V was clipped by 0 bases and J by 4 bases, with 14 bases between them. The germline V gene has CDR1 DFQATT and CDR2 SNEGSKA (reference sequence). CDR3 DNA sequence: TGCAGTGCTAGAGAGTTGGGGGGCGCATCAGATACGCAGTATTTT. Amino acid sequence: CSARELGGASDTQYF.

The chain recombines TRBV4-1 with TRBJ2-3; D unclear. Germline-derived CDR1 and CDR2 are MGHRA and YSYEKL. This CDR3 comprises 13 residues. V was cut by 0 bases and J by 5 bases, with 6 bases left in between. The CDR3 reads CASSQDYRDTQYF. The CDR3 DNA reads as TGCGCCAGCAGCCAAGATTATAGAGATACGCAGTATTTT.

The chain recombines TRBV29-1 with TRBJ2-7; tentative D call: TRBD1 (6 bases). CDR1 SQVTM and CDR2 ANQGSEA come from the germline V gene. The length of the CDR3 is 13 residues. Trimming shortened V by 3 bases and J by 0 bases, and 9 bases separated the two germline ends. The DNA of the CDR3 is TGCAGCGTTGAGTACAGGGACTCCTACGAGCAGTACTTC. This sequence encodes CSVEYRDSYEQYF.

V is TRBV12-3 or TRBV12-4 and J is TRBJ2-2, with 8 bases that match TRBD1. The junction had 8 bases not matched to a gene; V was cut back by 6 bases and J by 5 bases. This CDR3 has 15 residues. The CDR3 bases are TGTGCCAGCAGCCTGGACAGGGCCCCTACCGGGGAGCTGTTTTTT. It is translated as CASSLDRAPTGELFF.

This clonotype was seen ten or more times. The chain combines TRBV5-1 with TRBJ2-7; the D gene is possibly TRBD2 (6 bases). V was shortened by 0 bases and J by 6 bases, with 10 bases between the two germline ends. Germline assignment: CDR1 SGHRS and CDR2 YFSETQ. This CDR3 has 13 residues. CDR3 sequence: CASSLGSGLEQYF. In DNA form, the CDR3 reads TGCGCCAGCAGCTTGGGGTCGGGACTCGAGCAGTACTTC.

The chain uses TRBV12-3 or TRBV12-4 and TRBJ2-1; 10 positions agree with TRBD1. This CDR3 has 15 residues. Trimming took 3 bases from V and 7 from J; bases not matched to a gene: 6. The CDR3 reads CASSLGQGFYNEQFF. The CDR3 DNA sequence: TGTGCCAGCAGTTTGGGACAGGGGTTTTATAATGAGCAGTTCTTC.